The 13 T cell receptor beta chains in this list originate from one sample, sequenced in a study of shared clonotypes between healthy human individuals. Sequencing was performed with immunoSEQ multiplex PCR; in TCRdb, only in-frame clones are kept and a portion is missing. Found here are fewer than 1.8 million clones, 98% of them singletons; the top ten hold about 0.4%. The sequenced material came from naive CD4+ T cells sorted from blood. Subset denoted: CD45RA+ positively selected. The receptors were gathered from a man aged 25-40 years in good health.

CDR3 in DNA: TGTGCCACAAAAACAGGGGGTATGAGCACTGAAGCTTTCTTT. This codes for CATKTGGMSTEAFF. The chain employs TRBV19 and TRBJ1-1; TRBD1 aligns across 8 bases. This CDR3 region has 14 residues. CDR1 is LNHDA and CDR2 is SQIVND in the germline V gene (reference sequence). V trimming: 10 bases; J trimming: 4 bases; junction bases outside the gene matches: 11.

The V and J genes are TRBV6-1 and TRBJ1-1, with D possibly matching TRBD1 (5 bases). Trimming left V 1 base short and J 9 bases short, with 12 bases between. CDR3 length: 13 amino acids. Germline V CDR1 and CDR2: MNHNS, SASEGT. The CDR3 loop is CASSEVWTPKAFF. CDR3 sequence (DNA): TGTGCCAGCAGTGAAGTGTGGACACCGAAAGCTTTCTTT.

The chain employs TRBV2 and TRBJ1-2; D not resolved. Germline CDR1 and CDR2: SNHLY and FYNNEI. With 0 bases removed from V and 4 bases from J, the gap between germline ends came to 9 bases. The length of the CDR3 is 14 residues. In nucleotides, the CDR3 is TGTGCCAGCAGTGAAGCACGGCAGACCTATGGCTACACCTTC. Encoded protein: CASSEARQTYGYTF.

CDR3 sequence: CASRRTGAGNTIYF. The CDR3 DNA is TGTGCCAGCAGACGGACAGGGGCTGGAAACACCATATATTTT. V is TRBV28 and J is TRBJ1-3; 9 nucleotides align to TRBD1. The germline V gene encodes CDR1 MDHEN and CDR2 SYDVKM. V dropped 6 bases and J dropped 2; count of bases not matched to a gene: 2. The CDR3 sequence is 14 residues long.

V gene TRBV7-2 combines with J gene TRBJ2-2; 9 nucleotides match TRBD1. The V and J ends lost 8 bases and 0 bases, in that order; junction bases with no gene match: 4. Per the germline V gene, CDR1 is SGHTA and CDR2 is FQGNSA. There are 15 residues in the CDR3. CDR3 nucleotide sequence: TGTGCCAGCGGTAGACAGGGGGCGAACACCGGGGAGCTGTTTTTT. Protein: CASGRQGANTGELFF.

CDR3 residues: CASLPGGTSSSYNEQFF. The CDR3 DNA reads TGTGCCAGCCTACCAGGCGGCACCTCGAGCTCCTACAATGAGCAGTTCTTC. The rearrangement uses TRBV28 and TRBJ2-1; the D is unclear. The germline V gene has CDR1 MDHEN and CDR2 SYDVKM. The CDR3 has 17 residues. Trimming pared 8 bases from V and 0 bases from J, leaving 20 bases between.

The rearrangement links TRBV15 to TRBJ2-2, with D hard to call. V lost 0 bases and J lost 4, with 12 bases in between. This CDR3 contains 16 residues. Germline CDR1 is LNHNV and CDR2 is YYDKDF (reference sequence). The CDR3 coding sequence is TGTGCCACCAGCAGAGACGCCCTCGTTGGCACCGGGGAGCTGTTTTTT. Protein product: CATSRDALVGTGELFF.

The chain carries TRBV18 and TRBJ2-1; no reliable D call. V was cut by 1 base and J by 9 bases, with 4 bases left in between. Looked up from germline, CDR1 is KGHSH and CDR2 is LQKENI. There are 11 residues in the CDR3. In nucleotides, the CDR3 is TGTGCCAGCTCACCACTTGGTGAGCAGTTCTTC. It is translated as CASSPLGEQFF. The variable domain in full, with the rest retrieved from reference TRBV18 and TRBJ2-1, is NAGVMQNPRHLVRRRGQEARLRCSPMKGHSHVYWYRQLPEEGLKFMVYLQKENIIDESGMPKERFSAEFPKEGPSILRIQQVVRGDSAAYFCASSPLGEQFFGPGTRLTVL.

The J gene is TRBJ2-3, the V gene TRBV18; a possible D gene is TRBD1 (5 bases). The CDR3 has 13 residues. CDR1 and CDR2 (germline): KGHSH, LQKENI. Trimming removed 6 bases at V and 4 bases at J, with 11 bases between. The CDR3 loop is CASSQGGPDTQYF. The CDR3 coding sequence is TGTGCCAGCTCCCAGGGTGGCCCAGATACGCAGTATTTT.

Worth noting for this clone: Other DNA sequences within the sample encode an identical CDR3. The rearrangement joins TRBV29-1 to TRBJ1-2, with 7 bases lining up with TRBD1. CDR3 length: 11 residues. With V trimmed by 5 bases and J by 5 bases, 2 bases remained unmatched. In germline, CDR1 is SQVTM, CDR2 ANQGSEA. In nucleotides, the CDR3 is TGCAGCGTTCGACAGGGATATGGCTACACCTTC. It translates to CSVRQGYGYTF. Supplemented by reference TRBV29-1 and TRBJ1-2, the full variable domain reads SAVISQKPSRDICQRGTSLTIQCQVDSQVTMMFWYRQQPGQSLTLIATANQGSEATYESGFVIDKFPISRPNLTFSTLTVSNMSPEDSSIYLCSVRQGYGYTFGSGTRLTVV.

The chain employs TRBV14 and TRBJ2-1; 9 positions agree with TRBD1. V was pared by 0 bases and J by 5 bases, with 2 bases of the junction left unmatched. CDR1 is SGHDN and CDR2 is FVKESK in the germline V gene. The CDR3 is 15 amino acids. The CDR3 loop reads CASSQERDRDNEQFF. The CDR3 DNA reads TGTGCCAGCAGCCAAGAAAGGGACAGGGACAATGAGCAGTTCTTC.

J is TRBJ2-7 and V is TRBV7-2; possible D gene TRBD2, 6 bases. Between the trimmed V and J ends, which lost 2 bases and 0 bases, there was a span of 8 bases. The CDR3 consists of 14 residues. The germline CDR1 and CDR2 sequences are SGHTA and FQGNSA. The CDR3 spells CASSLPRDSYEQYF. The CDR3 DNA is TGTGCCAGCAGCTTACCGCGGGACTCCTACGAGCAGTACTTC. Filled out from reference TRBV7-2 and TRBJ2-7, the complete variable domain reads GAGVSQSPSNKVTEKGKDVELRCDPISGHTALYWYRQSLGQGLEFLIYFQGNSAPDKSGLPSDRFSAERTGGSVSTLTIQRTQQEDSAVYLCASSLPRDSYEQYFGPGTRLTVT.

This chain's CDR3 is CASSLAPSYEDYEQYF. The CDR3 DNA follows: TGCGCCAGCAGCTTGGCCCCGAGTTACGAGGACTACGAGCAGTACTTC. The chain uses TRBV5-1 and TRBJ2-7; no firm D call. V gave up 0 bases and J gave up 3 bases, with 16 bases separating them. This CDR3 contains 16 residues. Germline CDR1 SGHRS, CDR2 YFSETQ.